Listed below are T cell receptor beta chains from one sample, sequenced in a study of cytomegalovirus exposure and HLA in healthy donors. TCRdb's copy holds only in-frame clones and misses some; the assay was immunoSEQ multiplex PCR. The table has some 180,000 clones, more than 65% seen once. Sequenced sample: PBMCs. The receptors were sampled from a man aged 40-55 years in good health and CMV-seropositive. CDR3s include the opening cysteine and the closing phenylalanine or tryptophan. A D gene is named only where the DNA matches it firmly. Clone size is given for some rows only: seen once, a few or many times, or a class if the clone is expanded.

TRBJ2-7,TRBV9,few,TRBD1,TGTGCCAGCAGCGTAGGGACCAGGGGGCAGGGCGAGCAGTACTTC,CASSVGTRGQGEQYF
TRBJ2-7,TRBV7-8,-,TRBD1,TGTGCCAGCAGCAAGGGGACAGTAACCTACGAGCAGTACTTC,CASSKGTVTYEQYF
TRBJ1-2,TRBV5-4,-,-,TGTGCCAGCAGCCTCGGTCCGTATGGCTACACCTTC,CASSLGPYGYTF
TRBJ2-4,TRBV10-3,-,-,TGTGCCATCAGTGAGTCCGACAGTATAATGGCCAAAAACATTCAGTACTTC,CAISESDSIMAKNIQYF
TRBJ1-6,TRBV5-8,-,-,TGTGCCAGCAGCTTCCGGGTAGATAATTCACCCCTCCACTTT,CASSFRVDNSPLHF
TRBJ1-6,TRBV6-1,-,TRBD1,TGTGCCGTATACCGGGACAGGGATAATTCACCCCTCCACTTT,CAVYRDRDNSPLHF
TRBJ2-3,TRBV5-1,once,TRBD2,TGCGCCAGCAGCCCGGGACTAGCGGGAGCTAAGGATACGCAGTATTTT,CASSPGLAGAKDTQYF
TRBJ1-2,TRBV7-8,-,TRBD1,TGTGCCAGCAGCTTAGCGGGACAGGACCCAGCTAACTATGGCTACACCTTC,CASSLAGQDPANYGYTF
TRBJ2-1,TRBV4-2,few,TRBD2,TGTGCCAGCAGCCAATGGGTAGCGGGAGGGTCGACCTACAATGAGCAGTTCTTC,CASSQWVAGGSTYNEQFF
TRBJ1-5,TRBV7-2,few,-,TGTGCCAGCAGCCTCGTGGCAGGGAAAAGCAATCAGCCCCAGCATTTT,CASSLVAGKSNQPQHF
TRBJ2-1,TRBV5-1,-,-,TGCGCCAGCAGCTTGGGCGCCCCTATTAATGAGCAGTTCTTC,CASSLGAPINEQFF
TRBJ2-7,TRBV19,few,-,TGTGCCAGTAGTATAGGAGGATTAGCCGGCTACGAGCAGTACTTC,CASSIGGLAGYEQYF
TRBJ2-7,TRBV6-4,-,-,TGTGCCAGCAGTGGCGTAGACCGCCCGGGGCAGTACTTC,CASSGVDRPGQYF
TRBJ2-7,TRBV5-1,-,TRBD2,TGCGCCAGCAGGAGTAGCGGGGAACGCGAGCAGTACTTC,CASRSSGEREQYF
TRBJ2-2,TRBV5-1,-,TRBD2,TGCGCCAGCAGCTCCGGATTGACTAGCGGGGGGCCTCGGGCCGGGGAGCTGTTTTTT,CASSSGLTSGGPRAGELFF
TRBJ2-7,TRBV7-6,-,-,TGTGCCAGCAGCTTAGACTCGGGGGTTGTTTACGAGCAGTACTTC,CASSLDSGVVYEQYF
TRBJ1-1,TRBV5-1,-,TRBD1,TGCGCCAGCAGCTTACAGGGGGCCGACACTGAAGCTTTCTTT,CASSLQGADTEAFF
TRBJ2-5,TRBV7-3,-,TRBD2,TGTGCCAGCAGCTCTGGTGCTAGCGGTCATGAGACCCAGTACTTC,CASSSGASGHETQYF
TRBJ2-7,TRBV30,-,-,TGTGCCTGGAGGTCCCCGGGAGAGGTAGATCTCGAGCAGTACTTC,CAWRSPGEVDLEQYF
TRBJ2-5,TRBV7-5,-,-,TGTGTCAGAAGCTTAGCGCCCTTTCCGGGTCGAAAAGAGACCCAGTACTTC,CVRSLAPFPGRKETQYF
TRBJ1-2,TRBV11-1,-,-,TGTGCCAGCAGCCGGACAGCTAACTATGGCTACACCTTC,CASSRTANYGYTF
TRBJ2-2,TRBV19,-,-,TGTGCCAGTAGTCTCCGGGATTCTTACACCGGGGAGCTGTTTTTT,CASSLRDSYTGELFF
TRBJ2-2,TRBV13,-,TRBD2,TGTGCCAGCAGCTTCCAACCGCGTGCGGGAGGCGACACCGGGGAGCTGTTTTTT,CASSFQPRAGGDTGELFF
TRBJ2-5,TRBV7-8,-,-,TGTGCCAGCAGCCCCTGGGGGCGCGGGGAGACCCAGTACTTC,CASSPWGRGETQYF
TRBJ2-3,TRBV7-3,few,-,TGTGCCAGCAGCCACGGGGGGCCTCCCACAGATACGCAGTATTTT,CASSHGGPPTDTQYF
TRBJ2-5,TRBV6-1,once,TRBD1,TGTGCCAGCAGTGAAACTTTCCCGGGACAGGGGAAAGTAAGTCTACGGGAGACCCAGTACTTC,CASSETFPGQGKVSLRETQYF
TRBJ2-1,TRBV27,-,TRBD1,TGTGCCAGCAGTTTAATCCCCCCGGGGCAGGGGGCCTACAATGAGCAGTTCTTC,CASSLIPPGQGAYNEQFF
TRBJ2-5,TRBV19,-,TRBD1,TGTGCCAGTAGTAGGGGACAGAGTGGGGAGACCCAGTACTTC,CASSRGQSGETQYF
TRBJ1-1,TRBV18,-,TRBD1,TGTGCCAGCTCCCAAGACCTGGACAGGGGGAACACTGAAGCTTTCTTT,CASSQDLDRGNTEAFF
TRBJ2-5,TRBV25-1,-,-,TGTGCCAGCAGTGACGTTGGCCTGATTACCCAGTACTTC,CASSDVGLITQYF
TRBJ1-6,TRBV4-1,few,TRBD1,TGCGCCAGCAGCCAAGAGGGGACAGGAGTTTCACCCCTCCACTTT,CASSQEGTGVSPLHF
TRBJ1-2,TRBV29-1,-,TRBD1,TGCAGCGTGGGGAGACAGGGCGCTAACTATGGCTACACCTTC,CSVGRQGANYGYTF
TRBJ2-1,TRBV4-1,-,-,TGCGCCACTAATCTTAGCGGGTTCTTC,CATNLSGFF
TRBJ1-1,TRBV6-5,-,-,TGTGCCAGCAGTTACGGTTTCAGGGGCCACACTGAAGCTTTCTTT,CASSYGFRGHTEAFF
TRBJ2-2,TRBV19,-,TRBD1,TGTGCCAGTAGTATTCAGGGGGAAGTAACCGGGGAGCTGTTTTTT,CASSIQGEVTGELFF
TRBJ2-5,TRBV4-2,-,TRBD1,TGTGCCAGCAGCCAAGACGGACAGGGGCAAGAGACCCAGTACTTC,CASSQDGQGQETQYF
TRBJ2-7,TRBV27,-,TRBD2,TGTGCCAGCAGTTTGGGAGGGAGGGCCCCCTACGAGCAGTACTTC,CASSLGGRAPYEQYF
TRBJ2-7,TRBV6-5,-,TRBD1,TGTGCCAGCAGTTACGGCCACAGGGGGTTGTTCGAGCAGTACTTC,CASSYGHRGLFEQYF
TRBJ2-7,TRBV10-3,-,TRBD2,TGTGCCATCAGTGATAAGCGGGATTTGTCGGAGCAGTACTTC,CAISDKRDLSEQYF
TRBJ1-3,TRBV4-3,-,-,TGCGCCAGCAGCCAAGATTTCGCGGGGCCGATTTCTGGAAACACCATATATTTT,CASSQDFAGPISGNTIYF
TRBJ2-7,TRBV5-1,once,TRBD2,TGCGCCAGCAGCCTAACTAGCGGGAGAACGTACGAGCAGTACTTC,CASSLTSGRTYEQYF
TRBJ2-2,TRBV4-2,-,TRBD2,TGTGCCAGCAGTCCCGCGGGGGGACCGAACACCGGGGAGCTGTTTTTT,CASSPAGGPNTGELFF
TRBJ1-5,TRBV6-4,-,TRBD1,TGTGCCAGCAGTTATTCAGGGGGCGGCCAGCCCCAGCATTTT,CASSYSGGGQPQHF
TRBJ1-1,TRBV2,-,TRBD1,TGTGCCAGCAGTGGGACCGGGACAGGGAACACTGAAGCTTTCTTT,CASSGTGTGNTEAFF
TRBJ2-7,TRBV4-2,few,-,TGTGCCAGCAGCCAAGAGGACATAGCCTACGAGCAGTACTTC,CASSQEDIAYEQYF
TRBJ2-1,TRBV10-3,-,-,TGTGCCATCAGTGAGTATGGGGACTTAGGAGGGAAGAATGAGCAGTTCTTC,CAISEYGDLGGKNEQFF
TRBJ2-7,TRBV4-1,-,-,TGCGCCAGCAGCCGCAACACTCACAGCTACGAGCAGTACTTC,CASSRNTHSYEQYF
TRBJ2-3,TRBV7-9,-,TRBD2,TGTGCCAGCAGCCAGGGACTAGCGGTAGCGCGGGTGACAGATACGCAGTATTTT,CASSQGLAVARVTDTQYF
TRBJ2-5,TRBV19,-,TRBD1,TGTGCCAGTAGTTCCATACTAACAGGGGAAGAGACCCAGTACTTC,CASSSILTGEETQYF
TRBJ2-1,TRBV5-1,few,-,TGCGCCAGCAGCCTTAGGGACTCCGGAAACAATGAGCAGTTCTTC,CASSLRDSGNNEQFF
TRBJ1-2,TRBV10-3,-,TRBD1,TGTGCCAACAGAGGGGGCTCTAACTATGGCTACACCTTC,CANRGGSNYGYTF
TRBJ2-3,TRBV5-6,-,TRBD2,TGTGCCAGCAGCTTAGGAAGGCTAAGCGGGAGCAGCACAGATACGCAGTATTTT,CASSLGRLSGSSTDTQYF
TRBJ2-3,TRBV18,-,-,TGTGCCAGCTCACCAGGACGGACTAGCACAGATACGCAGTATTTT,CASSPGRTSTDTQYF
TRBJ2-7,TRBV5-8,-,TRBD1,TGTGCCAGCAGCTTAGTCCTACAGGGGATCTACGAGCAGTACTTC,CASSLVLQGIYEQYF
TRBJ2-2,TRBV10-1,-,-,TGCGCCAGCAGTGATTCGCGGGGGCTCACCGGGGAGCTGTTTTTT,CASSDSRGLTGELFF
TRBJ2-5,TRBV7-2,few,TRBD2,TGTGCCAGCAGACTAGCGGGAGGACGAGAGACCCAGTACTTC,CASRLAGGRETQYF